The entry below gives a single T cell receptor beta chain sequence along with its context. Its antigen is unidentified. By quantitative 5'-RACE with molecular barcodes, the TCR beta libraries were made. TCRdb re-called the 5' RACE reads with MiXCR, one entry per CDR3 protein. Here the sample spans some 250,000 distinct CDR3 sequences, 7.5% to 9% being singletons. The data were obtained in a study of CD8 T cells in ankylosing spondylitis. Findings and limits, study-wide: In peripheral blood, disease-linked CD8+ clones occurred at relatively low frequencies. In ankylosing spondylitis patients, matched synovial fluid reportedly showed significant enrichment of disease-linked clones.

Sequencing input: blood, either unsorted or a sorted T cell fraction (not recorded which). The source of this sequence is a male donor with ankylosing spondylitis or in good health (not recorded which).

The CDR3 DNA reads TGCAGTGCTCCTGGTTTCTCCTACAATGAGCAGTTCTTC. Its translation: CSAPGFSYNEQFF. The V gene is TRBV20-1, the J gene TRBJ2-1, with D unresolved. V lost 5 bases, J lost 0 bases, and 8 bases lay in between. CDR1 and CDR2 from the germline V gene are DFQATT and SNEGSKA (reference sequence). The CDR3 runs to 13 residues.